Listed below are T cell receptor beta chains from one sample, sequenced in a study of shared clonotypes between healthy human individuals. Profiled with immunoSEQ multiplex PCR; TCRdb holds only in-frame clones, not every one. Of about 960,000 clones in the sample, roughly 72% were seen once. Sequenced input: memory CD4+ T cells sorted from blood. The receptors originated from a man younger than 35 in good health. CDR3s include the opening cysteine and the closing phenylalanine or tryptophan. The order of the fields is J gene, V gene, clone size, D gene, CDR3 protein, CDR3 DNA. The D gene is left open where the match is weak. The size field is filled for only some rows; it gives once, few, many or a size class.

>TRBJ1-1|TRBV6-1|NA|NA
CASSGGRLNTEAFF
TGTGCCAGCAGTGGCGGCAGGCTGAACACTGAAGCTTTCTTT
>TRBJ2-3|TRBV9|NA|NA
CASSQYQGTSTDTQYF
TGTGCCAGCAGTCAATACCAGGGAACTAGCACAGATACGCAGTATTTT
>TRBJ2-5|TRBV18|NA|NA
CASSRGQRETQYF
TGTGCCAGCTCAAGAGGGCAGAGGGAGACCCAGTACTTC
>TRBJ1-6|TRBV30|NA|NA
CAWSDWFSNSPLHF
TGTGCCTGGAGTGATTGGTTTTCTAATTCACCCCTCCACTTT
>TRBJ2-3|TRBV9|many|TRBD2
CASSEFSGRGDTQYF
TGTGCCAGCAGCGAATTTAGCGGGAGAGGCGATACGCAGTATTTT
>TRBJ1-6|TRBV6-1|few|TRBD1
CASSEYRGNSPLHF
TGTGCCAGCAGTGAATACAGGGGGAATTCACCCCTCCACTTT
>TRBJ1-2|TRBV6-1|NA|NA
CASSAIRLIGYTF
TGTGCCAGCAGTGCGATCAGACTCATTGGCTACACCTTC
>TRBJ2-3|TRBV9|NA|NA
CASTNTDTQYF
TGTGCCAGCACCAACACAGATACGCAGTATTTT
>TRBJ2-1|TRBV5-4|NA|TRBD2
CASSLSGRTRSHEQFF
TGTGCCAGCAGCTTGTCGGGCCGGACTAGGTCGCATGAGCAGTTCTTC
>TRBJ1-5|TRBV27|NA|NA
CASSPRAGLGSNQPQHF
TGTGCCAGCAGCCCACGTGCAGGGCTGGGGAGCAATCAGCCCCAGCATTTT
>TRBJ2-7|TRBV28|NA|NA
CASSRPRLDQGNEQYF
TGTGCCAGCAGTCGCCCCCGTCTCGATCAGGGGAACGAGCAGTACTTC
>TRBJ2-5|TRBV10-1|NA|NA
CASSETLTVQYF
TGCGCCAGCAGTGAAACCCTGACTGTCCAGTACTTC
>TRBJ2-2|TRBV7-2|NA|NA
CASSLVGSGELFF
TGTGCCAGCAGCTTAGTGGGGTCCGGGGAGCTGTTTTTT
>TRBJ2-7|TRBV11-2|NA|TRBD2
CASSLGALGDYPYEQYF
TGTGCCAGCAGCTTAGGCGCACTCGGGGACTACCCCTACGAGCAGTACTTC
>TRBJ2-5|TRBV30|once|TRBD2
CAWSPAGGRLETQYF
TGTGCCTGGAGTCCGGCGGGGGGGCGTTTGGAGACCCAGTACTTC
>TRBJ2-1|TRBV7-2|NA|NA
CASSSNVPGEQFF
TGTGCCAGCAGCTCCAACGTCCCCGGTGAGCAGTTCTTC
>TRBJ2-7|TRBV7-2|NA|TRBD2
CASSLASGTEQYF
TGTGCCAGCAGCCTTGCTAGCGGGACCGAGCAGTACTTC
>TRBJ2-7|TRBV28|NA|NA
CASSVGGSYEQYF
TGTGCCAGTAGCGTGGGGGGCTCCTACGAGCAGTACTTC
>TRBJ1-6|TRBV6-5|NA|NA
CASSPTDDSSLHF
TGTGCCAGCAGCCCGACCGATGACTCTTCCCTCCACTTT
>TRBJ1-5|TRBV6-6|once|NA
CASNVGGSYQPQHF
TGTGCCAGCAACGTAGGAGGCAGCTATCAGCCCCAGCATTTT
>TRBJ1-3|TRBV6-1|NA|NA
CASIPFSSGNTIYF
TGTGCCAGCATCCCCTTTTCCTCTGGAAACACCATATATTTT
>TRBJ2-2|TRBV9|NA|NA
CASSVLSTTGELFF
TGTGCCAGCAGCGTACTATCAACCACCGGGGAGCTGTTTTTT
>TRBJ2-7|TRBV18|NA|NA
CASSPGAGVDYEQYF
TGTGCCAGCTCACCGGGAGCCGGAGTGGACTACGAGCAGTACTTC
>TRBJ1-6|TRBV6-6|NA|TRBD1
CASSLTGVNSPLHF
TGTGCCAGCAGCCTGACAGGGGTTAATTCACCCCTCCACTTT
>TRBJ2-2|TRBV6-6|once|NA
CASFRGQRANTGELFF
TGTGCCAGCTTCCGAGGGCAACGAGCGAACACCGGGGAGCTGTTTTTT
>TRBJ2-5|TRBV2|NA|NA
CASSADSVFETQYF
TGTGCCAGCAGCGCTGACTCAGTTTTCGAGACCCAGTACTTC
>TRBJ2-2|TRBV6-6|NA|NA
CASRKDGELFF
TGTGCCAGCAGAAAGGACGGGGAGCTGTTTTTT
>TRBJ1-3|TRBV28|NA|TRBD1
CASSPTGAGNTIYF
TGTGCCAGCAGTCCGACAGGGGCTGGAAACACCATATATTTT
>TRBJ1-5|TRBV2|NA|NA
CASSEEGLQHF
TGTGCCAGCAGTGAGGAGGGACTCCAGCATTTT
>TRBJ2-2|TRBV28|once|TRBD1
CASSSPGQGAGGELFF
TGTGCCAGCAGTTCCCCGGGACAGGGGGCCGGCGGGGAGCTGTTTTTT
>TRBJ1-6|TRBV4-1|NA|NA
CASSPIEGGGNSPLHF
TGCGCCAGCAGCCCAATTGAGGGGGGAGGGAATTCACCCCTCCACTTT
>TRBJ1-4|TRBV4-3|NA|NA
CASRNRDLGDEKLFF
TGCGCCAGCAGAAACCGGGACCTTGGGGATGAAAAACTGTTTTTT
>TRBJ2-1|TRBV5-1|NA|NA
CASSLEAGSHNEQFF
TGCGCCAGCAGCTTGGAGGCAGGGTCCCACAATGAGCAGTTCTTC
>TRBJ1-5|TRBV2|NA|TRBD1
CASSEQGGLGNQPQHF
TGTGCCAGCAGTGAACAGGGGGGCCTAGGCAATCAGCCCCAGCATTTT
>TRBJ2-1|TRBV7-2|NA|NA
CASSLAPGERYNEQFF
TGTGCCAGCAGCTTAGCCCCAGGGGAGAGATACAATGAGCAGTTCTTC
>TRBJ1-5|TRBV6-1|NA|NA
CASSEGSTQITPQHF
TGTGCCAGCAGTGAAGGGTCGACTCAAATCACGCCCCAGCATTTT
>TRBJ2-2|TRBV30|few|TRBD2
CAWRLAGLNGELFF
TGTGCCTGGAGACTAGCGGGACTGAACGGGGAGCTGTTTTTT
>TRBJ2-3|TRBV12-2|NA|NA
CASVRGGRFPDTQYF
TGTGCAAGTGTGCGGGGCGGGAGGTTTCCAGATACGCAGTATTTT
>TRBJ1-5|TRBV28|NA|NA
CASSIREQPQHF
TGTGCCAGCAGTATAAGGGAGCAGCCCCAGCATTTT
>TRBJ1-4|TRBV6-5|NA|NA
CASSYSTNEKLFF
TGTGCCAGCAGTTATTCTACTAATGAAAAACTGTTTTTT
>TRBJ2-3|TRBV13|few|NA
CASSGGDTQYF
TGTGCCAGCAGCGGAGGAGATACGCAGTATTTT